This TCR beta chain was recorded in a study of shared clonotypes between healthy human individuals. Study conclusions and caveats: Non-shared clonotypes had lower generation probabilities than clonotypes shared by all four sorted-subset donors. Represented diversity (both genetic and exposure-history) was limited by the small number of donors. Among donors, sharing of clonotypes was expected to be affected by sequencing depth.

On sorted subsets, replicate PCRs used 150 to 250 ng DNA, or some 28,000 T cell genomes. Produced via immunoSEQ multiplex PCR; TCRdb's table is partial and in-frame only. The data contain under 2,500,000 clones, approximately 96% of them seen just once; the ten biggest clones take up more than 0.1%. Looked up from germline, CDR1 is SGHTA and CDR2 is FQGNSA. Trimming removed 3 bases from V and 3 bases from J; junction bases left unmatched: 4. This CDR3 is 15 amino acids long. On this clone itself: Antigen specificity is unknown.

The TCR was taken from a man aged 18 to 30 in good health. The V call is TRBV7-2, the J call TRBJ2-3, with 9 positions matching TRBD2. Sequencing was performed on naive CD4+ T cells sorted from blood. Specified subset: CD45RA+ positively selected. CDR3 residues: CASSLSGGHTDTQYF. The CDR3 DNA reads TGTGCCAGCAGCTTGAGCGGGGGGCATACAGATACGCAGTATTTT. Complete variable domain (other parts from reference TRBV7-2 and TRBJ2-3): GAGVSQSPSNKVTEKGKDVELRCDPISGHTALYWYRQSLGQGLEFLIYFQGNSAPDKSGLPSDRFSAERTGGSVSTLTIQRTQQEDSAVYLCASSLSGGHTDTQYFGPGTRLTVL.